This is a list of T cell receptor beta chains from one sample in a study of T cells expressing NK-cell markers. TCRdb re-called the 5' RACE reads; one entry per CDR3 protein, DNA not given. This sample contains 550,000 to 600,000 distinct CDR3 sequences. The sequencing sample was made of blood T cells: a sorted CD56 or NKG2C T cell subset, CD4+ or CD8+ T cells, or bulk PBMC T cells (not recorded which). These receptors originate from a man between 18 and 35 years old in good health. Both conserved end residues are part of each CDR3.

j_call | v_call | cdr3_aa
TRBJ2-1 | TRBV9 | CASSVGALRSNEQFF
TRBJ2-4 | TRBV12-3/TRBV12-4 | CASQGLAGSRGAKNIQYF
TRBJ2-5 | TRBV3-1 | CASSQNHRDQETQYF
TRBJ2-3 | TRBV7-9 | CASSSRAGRVTDTQYF
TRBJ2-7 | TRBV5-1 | CASSFERRTSYEQYF
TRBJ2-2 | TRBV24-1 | CATSDPARASTGELFF
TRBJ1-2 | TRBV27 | CASSIRVNYGYTF
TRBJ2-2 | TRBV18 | CASSPLVTSVNTGELFF
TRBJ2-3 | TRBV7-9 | CASSSGRDRALDTQYF
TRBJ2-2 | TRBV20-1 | CSASPWGTGELFF
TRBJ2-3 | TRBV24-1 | CATSLTGSPTGDTQYF
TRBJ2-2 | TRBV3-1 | CASSPPNGGELFF
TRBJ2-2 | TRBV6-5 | CASSYGSPQGAGGELFF
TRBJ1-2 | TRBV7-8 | CASSLAGTGGNYGYTF
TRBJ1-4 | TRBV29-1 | CSVLDPVGEKLFF
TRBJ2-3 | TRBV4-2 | CASSQGSTDTQYF
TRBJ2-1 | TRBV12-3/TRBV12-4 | CASSLSQGVNEQFF
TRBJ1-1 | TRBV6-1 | CASSPAGQGTEAFF
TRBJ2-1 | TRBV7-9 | CASSSDGDSRDEQFF
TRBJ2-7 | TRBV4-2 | CASSQDRSGGEQYF
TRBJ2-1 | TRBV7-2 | CASSLRGKGHNEQFF
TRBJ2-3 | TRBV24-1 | CATSQAGLAGITDTQYF
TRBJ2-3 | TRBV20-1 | CSARDGTEATDTQYF
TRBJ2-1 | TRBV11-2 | CASSLALARTGWSNEQFF
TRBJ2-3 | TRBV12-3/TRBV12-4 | CASSFRAGTTDTQYF
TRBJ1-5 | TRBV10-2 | CASNPDTTNQPQHF
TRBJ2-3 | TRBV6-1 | CASSRYPSRASTLTDTQYF
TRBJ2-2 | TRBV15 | CATSRGTGVAGELFF
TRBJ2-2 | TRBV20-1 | CSARVSGLINTGELFF
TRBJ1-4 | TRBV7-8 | CASSLTPMRDEKLFF
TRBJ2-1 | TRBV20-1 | CSALKLAGGPGEQFF
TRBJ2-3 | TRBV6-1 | CASSPSDGISTDTQYF
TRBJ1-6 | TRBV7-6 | CASRGTGASPLHF
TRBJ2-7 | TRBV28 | CASSPSPGGLYEQYF
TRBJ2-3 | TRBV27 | CASSRSGRSLTDTQYF
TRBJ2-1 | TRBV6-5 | CASSYSATIYNEQFF
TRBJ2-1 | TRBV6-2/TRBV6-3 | CASTLIGTSGEQFF
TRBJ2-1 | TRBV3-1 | CASSQDLSGGRRNEQFF
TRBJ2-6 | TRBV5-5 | CASSYLAVGANVLTF
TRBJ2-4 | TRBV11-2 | CASSPRRGSVQYF
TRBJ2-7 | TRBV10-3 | CAISVTGGAEQYF
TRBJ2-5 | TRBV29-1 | CSVSVAEAAGPHQQETQYF
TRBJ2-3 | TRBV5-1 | CASSLDGAEADTQYF
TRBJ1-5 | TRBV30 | CAWSPRGQAPQHF
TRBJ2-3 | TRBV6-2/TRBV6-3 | CASTEGTDTQYF
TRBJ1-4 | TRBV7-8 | CASSLGGPGDWKLFF
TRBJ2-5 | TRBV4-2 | CASSHGLAGGQETQYF
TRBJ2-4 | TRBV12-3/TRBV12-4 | CASSFRRTHSSGNIQYF
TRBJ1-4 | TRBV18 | CASSPTGEPTNEKLFF
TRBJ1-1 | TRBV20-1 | CSASRVGTEAFF
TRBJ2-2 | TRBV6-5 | CASSRNTGTSVNTGELFF
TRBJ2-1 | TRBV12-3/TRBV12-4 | CASSRTQVNEQFF
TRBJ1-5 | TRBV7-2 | CASSLDRGYSNQPQHF
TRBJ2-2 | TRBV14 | CASSFGRLAGELFF
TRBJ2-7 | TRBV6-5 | CASSSPGFRDEQYF
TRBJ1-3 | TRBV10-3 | CAITPGQGPGNTIYF
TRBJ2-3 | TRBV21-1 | CASSRRGEGTDTQYF